The TCR beta chain described here comes from a study of CD4 T cells in relation to SARS-CoV-2 and coronaviruses. Study-level background: Patient ages ranged from roughly 20 to 80, median 38.

Profiled with immunoSEQ multiplex PCR; TCRdb holds only in-frame clones, not every one. The table includes about 56,000 clones, about 91% detected once. The CDR3 loop spans 14 amino acids. Trimming at V came to 6 bases and at J to 5 bases, leaving 4 bases not matched to a gene. The germline V gene has CDR1 ENHRY and CDR2 SYGVKD. Specimen: naive CD4+ T cells from PBMCs. The subset is: naive CD4+ T cells isolated by negative enrichment. The clonotype originates from an adult with COVID-19. The chain combines TRBV10-3 with TRBJ1-4; TRBD1 matches at 9 bases. The CDR3 nucleotides are TGTGCCATCAGGGGACAGGGAGGAAATGAAAAACTGTTTTTT. Translated: CAIRGQGGNEKLFF.